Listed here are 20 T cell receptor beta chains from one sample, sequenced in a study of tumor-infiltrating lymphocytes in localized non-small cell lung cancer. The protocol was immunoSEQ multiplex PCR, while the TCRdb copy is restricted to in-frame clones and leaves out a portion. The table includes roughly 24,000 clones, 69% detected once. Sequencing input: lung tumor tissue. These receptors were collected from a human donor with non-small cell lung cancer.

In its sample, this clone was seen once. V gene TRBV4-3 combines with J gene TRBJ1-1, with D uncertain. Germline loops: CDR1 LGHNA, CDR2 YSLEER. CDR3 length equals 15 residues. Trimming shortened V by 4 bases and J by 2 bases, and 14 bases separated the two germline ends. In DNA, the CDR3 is TGCGCCAGCAGCCCCCATTACGAGGGTAACACTGAAGCTTTCTTT. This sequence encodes CASSPHYEGNTEAFF.

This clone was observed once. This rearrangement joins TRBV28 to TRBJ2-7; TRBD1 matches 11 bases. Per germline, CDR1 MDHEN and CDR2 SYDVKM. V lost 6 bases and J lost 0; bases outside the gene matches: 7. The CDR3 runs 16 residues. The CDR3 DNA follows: TGTGCCAGCAGAACTCGGACAGGGGGCTTCTCCTACGAGCAGTACTTC. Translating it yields CASRTRTGGFSYEQYF.

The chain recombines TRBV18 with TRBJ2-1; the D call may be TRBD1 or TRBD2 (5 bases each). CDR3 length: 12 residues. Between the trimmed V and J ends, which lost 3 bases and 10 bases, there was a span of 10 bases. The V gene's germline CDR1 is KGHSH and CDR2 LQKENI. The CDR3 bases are TGTGCCAGCTCACCGGGGCAGCGGGAGCAGTTCTTC. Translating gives CASSPGQREQFF.

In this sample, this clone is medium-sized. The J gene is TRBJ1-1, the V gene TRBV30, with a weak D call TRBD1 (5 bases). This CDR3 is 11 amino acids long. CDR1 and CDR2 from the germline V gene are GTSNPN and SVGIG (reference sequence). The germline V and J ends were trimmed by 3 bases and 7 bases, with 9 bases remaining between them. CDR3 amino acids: CAWSRAYEAFF. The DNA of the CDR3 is TGTGCCTGGAGCAGGGCGTATGAAGCTTTCTTT.

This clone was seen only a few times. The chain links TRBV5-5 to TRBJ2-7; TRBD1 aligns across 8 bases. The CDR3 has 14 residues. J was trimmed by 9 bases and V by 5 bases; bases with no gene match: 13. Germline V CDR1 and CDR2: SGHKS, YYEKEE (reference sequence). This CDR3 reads CASSSPPGQVAQYF. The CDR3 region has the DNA TGTGCCAGCAGTTCTCCACCGGGACAGGTAGCGCAGTACTTC.

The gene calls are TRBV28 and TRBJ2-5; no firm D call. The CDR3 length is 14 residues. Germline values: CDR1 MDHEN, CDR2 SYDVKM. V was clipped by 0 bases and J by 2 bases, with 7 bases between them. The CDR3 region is CASSLWAQQETQYF. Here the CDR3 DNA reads TGTGCCAGCAGTTTATGGGCCCAGCAAGAGACCCAGTACTTC.

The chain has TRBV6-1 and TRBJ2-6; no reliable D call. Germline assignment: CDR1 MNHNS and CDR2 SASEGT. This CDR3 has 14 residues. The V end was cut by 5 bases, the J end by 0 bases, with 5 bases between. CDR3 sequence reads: CASSTPSGANVLTF. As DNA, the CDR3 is TGTGCCAGCAGTACTCCCTCTGGGGCCAACGTCCTGACTTTC.

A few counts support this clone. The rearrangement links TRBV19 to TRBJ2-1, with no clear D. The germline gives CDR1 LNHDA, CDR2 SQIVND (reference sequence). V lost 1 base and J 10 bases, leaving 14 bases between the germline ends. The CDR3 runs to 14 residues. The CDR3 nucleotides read TGTGCCAGTAGTATAGGACACCTCACGGCGGAGCAGTTCTTC. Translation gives CASSIGHLTAEQFF.

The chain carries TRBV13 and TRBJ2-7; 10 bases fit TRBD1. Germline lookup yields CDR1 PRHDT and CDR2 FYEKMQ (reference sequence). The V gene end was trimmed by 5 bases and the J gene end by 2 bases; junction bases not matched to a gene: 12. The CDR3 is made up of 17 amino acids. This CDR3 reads CASSDTGTGVNPYEQYF. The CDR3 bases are TGTGCCAGCAGCGACACCGGGACAGGGGTCAACCCCTACGAGCAGTACTTC.

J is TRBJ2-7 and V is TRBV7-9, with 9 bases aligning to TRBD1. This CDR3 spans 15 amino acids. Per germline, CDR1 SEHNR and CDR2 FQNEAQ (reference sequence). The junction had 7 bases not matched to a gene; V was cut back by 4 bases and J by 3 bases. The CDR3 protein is CASSSTGTGFYEQYF. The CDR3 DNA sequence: TGTGCCAGCAGCTCGACCGGGACAGGGTTCTACGAGCAGTACTTC.

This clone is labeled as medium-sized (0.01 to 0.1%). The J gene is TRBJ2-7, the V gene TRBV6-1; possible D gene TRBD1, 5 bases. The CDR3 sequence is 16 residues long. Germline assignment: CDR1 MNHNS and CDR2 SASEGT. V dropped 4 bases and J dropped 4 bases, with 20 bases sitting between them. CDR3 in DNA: TGTGCCAGCAGTGGACAGCACCTGAGAATTGTTTACGAGCAGTACTTC. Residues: CASSGQHLRIVYEQYF.

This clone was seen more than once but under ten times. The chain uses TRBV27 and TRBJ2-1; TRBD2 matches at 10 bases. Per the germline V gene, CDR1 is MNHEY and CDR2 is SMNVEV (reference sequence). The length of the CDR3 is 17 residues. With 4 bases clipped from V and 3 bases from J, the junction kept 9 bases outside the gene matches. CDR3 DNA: TGTGCCAGCAGTTCTATCAGGACTAGCGGACGCTACAATGAGCAGTTCTTC. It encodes CASSSIRTSGRYNEQFF.

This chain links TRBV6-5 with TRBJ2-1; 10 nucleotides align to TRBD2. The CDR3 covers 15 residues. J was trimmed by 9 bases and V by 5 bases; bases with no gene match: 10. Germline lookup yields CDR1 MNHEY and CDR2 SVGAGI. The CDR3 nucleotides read TGTGCCAGCAGTCCCCCTAGCGGGAGTCACGGTGAGCAGTTCTTC. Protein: CASSPPSGSHGEQFF.

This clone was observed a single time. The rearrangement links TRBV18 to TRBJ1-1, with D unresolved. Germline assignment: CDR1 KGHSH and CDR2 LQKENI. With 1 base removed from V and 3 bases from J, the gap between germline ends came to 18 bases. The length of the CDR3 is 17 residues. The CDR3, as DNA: TGTGCCAGCTCACCACGCTTTCCAGGCGGGTCGGACACTGAAGCTTTCTTT. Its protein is CASSPRFPGGSDTEAFF.

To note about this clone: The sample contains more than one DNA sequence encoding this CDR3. CDR3 region: CASKEGNYGYTF. The CDR3 DNA reads as TGTGCCAGTAAAGAAGGGAACTATGGCTACACCTTC. V usage is TRBV19 and J usage is TRBJ1-2; D is unresolved. The germline V and J ends were trimmed by 7 bases and 2 bases, with 8 bases remaining between them. The CDR3 contains 12 residues. Looked up from germline, CDR1 is LNHDA and CDR2 is SQIVND (reference sequence).

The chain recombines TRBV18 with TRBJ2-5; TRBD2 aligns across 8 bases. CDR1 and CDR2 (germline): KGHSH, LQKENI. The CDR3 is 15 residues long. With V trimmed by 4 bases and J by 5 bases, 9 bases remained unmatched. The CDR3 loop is CASSLAGTHGETQYF. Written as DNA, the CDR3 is TGTGCCAGCTCACTAGCGGGAACTCACGGGGAGACCCAGTACTTC.

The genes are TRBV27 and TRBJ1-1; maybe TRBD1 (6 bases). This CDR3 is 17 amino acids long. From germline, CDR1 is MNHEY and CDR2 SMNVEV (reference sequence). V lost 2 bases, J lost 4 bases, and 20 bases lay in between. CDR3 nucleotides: TGTGCCAGCAGTTTACGCCCCCCAACAGGGTTCGGCACTGAAGCTTTCTTT. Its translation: CASSLRPPTGFGTEAFF.

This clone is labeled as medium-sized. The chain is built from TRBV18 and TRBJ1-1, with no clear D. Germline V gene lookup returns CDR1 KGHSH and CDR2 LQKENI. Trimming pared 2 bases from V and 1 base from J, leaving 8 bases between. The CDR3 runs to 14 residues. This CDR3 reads CASSPAKQNTEAFF. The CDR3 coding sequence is TGTGCCAGCTCACCAGCCAAGCAGAACACTGAAGCTTTCTTT.

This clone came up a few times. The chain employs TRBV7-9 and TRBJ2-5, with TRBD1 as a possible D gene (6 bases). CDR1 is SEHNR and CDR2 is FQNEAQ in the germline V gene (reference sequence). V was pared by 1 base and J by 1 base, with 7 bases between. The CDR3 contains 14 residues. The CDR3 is CASSLVGAQETQYF. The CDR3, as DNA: TGTGCCAGCAGCTTAGTGGGGGCCCAAGAGACCCAGTACTTC.

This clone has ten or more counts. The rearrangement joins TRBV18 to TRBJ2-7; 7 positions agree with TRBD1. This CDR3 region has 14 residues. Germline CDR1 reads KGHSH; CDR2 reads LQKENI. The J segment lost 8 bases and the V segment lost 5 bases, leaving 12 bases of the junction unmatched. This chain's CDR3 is CASSEVTGANKQYF. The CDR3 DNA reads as TGTGCCAGCTCAGAGGTTACAGGGGCAAATAAGCAGTACTTC.